This TCR beta chain was documented in a study of T cell repertoires and HLA-DP antigens. Across the whole study: One stimulator alloantigen differed from self by one groove amino acid; the other by ten.

TCRdb's table, derived via immunoSEQ multiplex PCR, lists solely in-frame clones and lacks some. This sample has over 60,000 clones, with around 80% found just once. This clone occurred a few times. The antigen remains unidentified. The CDR3 is 13 amino acids. The V gene lost 6 bases and the J gene lost 1 base, with 10 bases spanning the gap. The germline V gene has CDR1 WSHSY and CDR2 SAAADI. This clonotype was obtained from a man in his sixties in good health and CMV-seronegative. Sequencing was carried out using CD4+ T cells from PBMCs. The chain carries TRBV10-2 and TRBJ2-7; TRBD2 might be the D (6 bases). CDR3 bases: TGCGCCAGCAGGAGCGGGTTTTCCTACGAGCAGTACTTC. This gives the protein CASRSGFSYEQYF.